This passage covers 7 T cell receptor beta chains from one sample sequenced in a study of T-cell memory formation after mild COVID-19 (dated by TCRdb to about 2021). Library creation used 5' RACE. The sequencing machine was an Illumina NovaSeq 6000. TCRdb passed the public sequencing reads through fastp at Q25 and MiXCR, retaining productive beta sequences. Duplicate CDR3 protein sequences are folded into a single record with the most common DNA and genes. The sample table lists about 240,000 distinct CDR3 sequences, 8% to 9.5% of them with a count of one. Clones ranked in the top ten supply around 21% of the sample. The sample consisted of PBMCs or a T cell subset sorted from them (not recorded which). The receptors were gathered from a man younger than 35 who had mild COVID-19 (a few samples of this study predate the infection). The sample titles of this study are shuffled in the database, so cell type and time point are left out; the donor was told from shared clones.

This clonotype has a count of ten or more. The chain joins TRBV20-1 to TRBJ1-1; TRBD1 agrees at 8 bases. Germline V lookup: CDR1 DFQATT, CDR2 SNEGSKA (reference sequence). This CDR3 contains 15 residues. V lost 3 bases to trimming and J lost 1 base; unmatched junction nucleotides: 7. The CDR3 protein is CSARPRTGPNTEAFF. CDR3 nucleotide sequence: TGCAGTGCTAGGCCCCGGACAGGGCCGAACACTGAAGCTTTCTTT.

This clonotype was seen a handful of times. V and J are TRBV7-2 and TRBJ2-1; the match to TRBD2 covers 8 bases. The ends lost 6 bases at V and 7 bases at J; junction bases unmatched: 8. The CDR3 spans 14 residues. Looked up from germline, CDR1 is SGHTA and CDR2 is FQGNSA. The CDR3 spells CASSSQRGINEQFF. CDR3 nucleotides: TGTGCCAGCAGTTCCCAGCGGGGGATAAATGAGCAGTTCTTC.

This clonotype was seen only a few times. This chain links TRBV20-1 with TRBJ2-5, with 7 bases fitting TRBD2. The CDR3 has 11 residues. The germline CDR1 and CDR2 sequences are DFQATT and SNEGSKA (reference sequence). With 3 bases clipped from V and 9 bases from J, the junction kept 4 bases outside the gene matches. Here the CDR3 reads CSARAGVPQYF. The CDR3 coding sequence is TGCAGTGCTAGGGCGGGGGTGCCCCAGTACTTC.

Written as DNA, the CDR3 is TGTGCCAGCAGTTGGGAGAGCACAGATACGCAGTATTTT. Translated: CASSWESTDTQYF. V gene TRBV27 combines with J gene TRBJ2-3, with D possibly being TRBD2 (5 bases). This CDR3 comprises 13 residues. Trimming took off 4 bases at V and 0 bases at J, with 5 bases between the two ends. Germline V lookup: CDR1 MNHEY, CDR2 SMNVEV (reference sequence).

J is TRBJ2-1 and V is TRBV5-1, with 9 bases fitting TRBD2. Germline-derived CDR1 and CDR2 are SGHRS and YFSETQ. CDR3 size: 18 residues. J gave up 1 base and V 0 bases, and 8 bases lay outside the gene matches. This chain's CDR3 is CASSLGLAGIISYNEQFF. In DNA form, the CDR3 reads TGCGCCAGCAGCTTGGGGCTAGCGGGGATTATTTCCTACAATGAGCAGTTCTTC.

This clonotype was observed a handful of times. The genes are TRBV20-1 and TRBJ2-1, with D possibly being TRBD2 (6 bases). This CDR3 spans 15 amino acids. The ends were cut back, 0 bases at V and 0 bases at J, with 9 bases in the middle. CDR1 DFQATT and CDR2 SNEGSKA come from the germline V gene (reference sequence). CDR3 coding DNA: TGCAGTGCTAGAGAGCGGGGCGTCTCCTACAATGAGCAGTTCTTC. This encodes CSARERGVSYNEQFF.

V is TRBV12-3 or TRBV12-4 and J is TRBJ2-2; D is possibly TRBD1 (5 bases). V dropped 5 bases and J dropped 6 bases, with 16 bases sitting between them. This CDR3 region has 15 residues. The CDR3 loop reads CASSQTWGAAGELFF. In DNA, the CDR3 is TGTGCCAGCAGTCAGACCTGGGGCGCCGCCGGGGAGCTGTTTTTT.